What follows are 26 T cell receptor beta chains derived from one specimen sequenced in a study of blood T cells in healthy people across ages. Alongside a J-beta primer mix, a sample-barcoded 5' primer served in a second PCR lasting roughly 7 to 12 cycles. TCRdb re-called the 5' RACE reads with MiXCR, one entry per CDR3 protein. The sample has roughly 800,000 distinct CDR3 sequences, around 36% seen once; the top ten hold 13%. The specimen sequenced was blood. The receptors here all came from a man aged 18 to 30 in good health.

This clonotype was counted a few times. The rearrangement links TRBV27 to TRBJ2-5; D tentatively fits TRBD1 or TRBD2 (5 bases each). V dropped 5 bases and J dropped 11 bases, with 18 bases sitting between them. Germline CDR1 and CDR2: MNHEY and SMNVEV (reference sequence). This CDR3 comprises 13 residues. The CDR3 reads CASSVTDRGIQYF. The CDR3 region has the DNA TGTGCCAGCAGTGTTACAGACAGAGGGATTCAGTACTTC.

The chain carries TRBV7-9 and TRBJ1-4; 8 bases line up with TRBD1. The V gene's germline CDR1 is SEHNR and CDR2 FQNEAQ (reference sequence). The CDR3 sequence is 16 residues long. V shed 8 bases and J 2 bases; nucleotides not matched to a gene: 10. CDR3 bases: TGTGCCAGCGGTCAGGGGGCTAGGTCGACTAATGAAAAACTGTTTTTT. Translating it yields CASGQGARSTNEKLFF.

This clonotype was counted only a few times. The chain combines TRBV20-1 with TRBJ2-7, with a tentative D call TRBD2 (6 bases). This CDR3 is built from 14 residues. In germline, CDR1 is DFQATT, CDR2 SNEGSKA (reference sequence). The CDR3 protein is CALAGSSTSYEQYF. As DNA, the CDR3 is TGCGCCCTGGCGGGGTCTTCTACGTCCTACGAGCAGTACTTC.

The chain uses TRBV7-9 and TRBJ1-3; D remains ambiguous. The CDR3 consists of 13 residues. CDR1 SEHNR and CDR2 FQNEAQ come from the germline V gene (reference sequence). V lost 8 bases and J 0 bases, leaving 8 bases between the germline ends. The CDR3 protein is CASAGNSGNTIYF. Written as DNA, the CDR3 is TGTGCCAGCGCTGGGAACTCTGGAAACACCATATATTTT. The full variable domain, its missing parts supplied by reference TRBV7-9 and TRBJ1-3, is DTGVSQNPRHKITKRGQNVTFRCDPISEHNRLYWYRQTLGQGPEFLTYFQNEAQLEKSRLLSDRFSAERPKGSFSTLEIQRTEQGDSAMYLCASAGNSGNTIYFGEGSWLTVV.

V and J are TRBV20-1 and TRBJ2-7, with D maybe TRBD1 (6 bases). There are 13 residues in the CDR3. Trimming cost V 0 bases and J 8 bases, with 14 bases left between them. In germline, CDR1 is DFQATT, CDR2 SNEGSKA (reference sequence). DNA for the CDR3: TGCAGTGCTAGAGATCTTGACAGGTATAAGCAGTACTTC. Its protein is CSARDLDRYKQYF.

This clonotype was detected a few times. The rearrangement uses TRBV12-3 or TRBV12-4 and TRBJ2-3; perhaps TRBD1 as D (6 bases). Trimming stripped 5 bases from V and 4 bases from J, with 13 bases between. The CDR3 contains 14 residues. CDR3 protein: CASSRPGHPDTQYF. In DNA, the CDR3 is TGTGCCAGCAGTCGGCCGGGACATCCAGATACGCAGTATTTT.

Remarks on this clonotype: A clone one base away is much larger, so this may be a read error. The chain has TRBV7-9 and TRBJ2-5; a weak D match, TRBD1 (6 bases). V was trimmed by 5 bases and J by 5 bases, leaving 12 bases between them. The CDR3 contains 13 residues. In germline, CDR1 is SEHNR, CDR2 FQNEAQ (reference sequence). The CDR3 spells CASSPGQWETQYF. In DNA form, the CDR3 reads TGTGCCAGCAGCCCCGGACAGTGGGAGACCCAGTACTTC.

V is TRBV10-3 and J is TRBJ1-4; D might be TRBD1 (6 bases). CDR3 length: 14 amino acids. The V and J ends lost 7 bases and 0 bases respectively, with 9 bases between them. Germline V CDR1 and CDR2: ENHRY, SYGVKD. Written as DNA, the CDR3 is TGTGCCATCAACTGGACAGCAACTAATGAAAAACTGTTTTTT. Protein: CAINWTATNEKLFF.

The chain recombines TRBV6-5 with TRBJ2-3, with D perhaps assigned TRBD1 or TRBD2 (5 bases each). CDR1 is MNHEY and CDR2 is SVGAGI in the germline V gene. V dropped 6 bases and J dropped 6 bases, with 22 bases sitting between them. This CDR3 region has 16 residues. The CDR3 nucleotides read TGTGCCAGCAGCCCGAGGGGCATAACCTCACAGGATACGCAGTATTTT. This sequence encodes CASSPRGITSQDTQYF.

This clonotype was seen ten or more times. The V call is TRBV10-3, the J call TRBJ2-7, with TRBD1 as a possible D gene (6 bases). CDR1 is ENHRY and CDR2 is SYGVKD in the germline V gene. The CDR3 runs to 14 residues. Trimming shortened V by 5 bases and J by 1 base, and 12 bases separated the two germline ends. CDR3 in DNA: TGTGCCATCAGTCCCTCAGGGGTATCCTACGAGCAGTACTTC. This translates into CAISPSGVSYEQYF.

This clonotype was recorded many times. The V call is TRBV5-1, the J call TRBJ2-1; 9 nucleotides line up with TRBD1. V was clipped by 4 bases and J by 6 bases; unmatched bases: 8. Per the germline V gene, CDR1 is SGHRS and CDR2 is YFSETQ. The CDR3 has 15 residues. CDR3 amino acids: CASSVGTGQVNEQFF. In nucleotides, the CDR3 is TGCGCCAGCAGCGTAGGGACAGGGCAAGTCAATGAGCAGTTCTTC.

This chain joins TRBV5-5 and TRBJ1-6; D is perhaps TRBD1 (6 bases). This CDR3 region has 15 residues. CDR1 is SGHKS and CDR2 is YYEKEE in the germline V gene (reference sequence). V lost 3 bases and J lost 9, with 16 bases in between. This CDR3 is CASSSLDRLGSPLHF. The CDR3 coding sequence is TGTGCCAGCAGCTCATTAGACAGGTTGGGTTCACCCCTCCACTTT.

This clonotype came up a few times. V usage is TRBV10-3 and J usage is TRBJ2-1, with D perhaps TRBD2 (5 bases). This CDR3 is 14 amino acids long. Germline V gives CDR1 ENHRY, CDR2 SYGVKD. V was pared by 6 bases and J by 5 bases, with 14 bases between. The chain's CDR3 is CAIRGSGYDNEQFF. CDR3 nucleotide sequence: TGTGCCATCAGGGGGAGCGGCTACGACAATGAGCAGTTCTTC.

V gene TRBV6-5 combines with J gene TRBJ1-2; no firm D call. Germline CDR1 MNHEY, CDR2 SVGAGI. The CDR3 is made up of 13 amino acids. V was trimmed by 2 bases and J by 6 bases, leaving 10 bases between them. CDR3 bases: TGTGCCAGCAGTTACAGTCTCAGCCATGGCTACACCTTC. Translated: CASSYSLSHGYTF.

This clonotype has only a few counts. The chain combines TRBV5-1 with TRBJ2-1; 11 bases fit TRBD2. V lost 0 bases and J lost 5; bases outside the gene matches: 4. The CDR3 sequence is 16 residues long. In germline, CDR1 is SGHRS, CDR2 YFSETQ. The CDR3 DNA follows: TGCGCCAGCAGCTTGGCCCCTAGCGGGGGGAACAATGAGCAGTTCTTC. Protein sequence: CASSLAPSGGNNEQFF.

As DNA, the CDR3 is TGTGCCAGCAGTAAGAATACAGGGAGCTCCTACGAGCAGTACTTC. Protein product: CASSKNTGSSYEQYF. The V gene is TRBV12-3 or TRBV12-4, the J gene TRBJ2-7; D may be TRBD1 (6 bases). This CDR3 has 15 residues. V shed 5 bases and J shed 0 bases, with 14 bases lying between them.

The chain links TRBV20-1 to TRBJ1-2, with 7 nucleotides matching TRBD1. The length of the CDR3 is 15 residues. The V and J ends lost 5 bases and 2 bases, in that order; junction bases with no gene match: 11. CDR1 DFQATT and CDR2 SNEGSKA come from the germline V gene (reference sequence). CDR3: CSALPTGQLNYGYTF. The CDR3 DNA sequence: TGCAGTGCTCTACCGACGGGACAGCTGAACTATGGCTACACCTTC.

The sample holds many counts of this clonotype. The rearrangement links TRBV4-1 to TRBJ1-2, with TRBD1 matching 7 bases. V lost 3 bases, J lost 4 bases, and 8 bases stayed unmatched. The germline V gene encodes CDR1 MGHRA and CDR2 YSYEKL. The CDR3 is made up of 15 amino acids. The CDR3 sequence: CASSQGPGGAYGYTF. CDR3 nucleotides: TGCGCCAGCAGCCAGGGACCAGGGGGTGCCTATGGCTACACCTTC.

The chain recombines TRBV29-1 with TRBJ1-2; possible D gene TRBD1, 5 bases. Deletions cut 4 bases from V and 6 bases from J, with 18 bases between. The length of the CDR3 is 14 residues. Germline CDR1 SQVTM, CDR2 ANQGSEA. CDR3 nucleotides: TGCAGCGTTGTTGGGAGGGCTGGAGGGGATGGCTACACCTTC. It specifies CSVVGRAGGDGYTF.

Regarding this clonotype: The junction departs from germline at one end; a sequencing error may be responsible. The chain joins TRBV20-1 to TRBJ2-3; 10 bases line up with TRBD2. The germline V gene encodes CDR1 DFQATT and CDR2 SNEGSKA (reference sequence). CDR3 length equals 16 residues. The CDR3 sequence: CGALPMTSGSTDTQYF. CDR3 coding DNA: TGCGGTGCTCTACCCATGACTAGCGGGAGCACAGATACGCAGTATTTT.

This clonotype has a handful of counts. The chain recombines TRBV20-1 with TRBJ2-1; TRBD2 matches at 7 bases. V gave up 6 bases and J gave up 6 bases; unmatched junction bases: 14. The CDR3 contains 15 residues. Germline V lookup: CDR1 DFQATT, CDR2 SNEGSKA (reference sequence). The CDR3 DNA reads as TGCAGTGCCCCAAACTTGGGGGGGGGTGGCAATGAGCAGTTCTTC. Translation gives CSAPNLGGGGNEQFF.

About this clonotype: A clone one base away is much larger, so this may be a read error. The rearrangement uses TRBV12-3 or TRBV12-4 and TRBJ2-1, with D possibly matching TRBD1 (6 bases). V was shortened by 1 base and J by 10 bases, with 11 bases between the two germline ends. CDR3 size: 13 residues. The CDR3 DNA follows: TGTGCCAGCAGTTTAGAGGACAGCTACGAGCAGTTCTTC. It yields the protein CASSLEDSYEQFF.

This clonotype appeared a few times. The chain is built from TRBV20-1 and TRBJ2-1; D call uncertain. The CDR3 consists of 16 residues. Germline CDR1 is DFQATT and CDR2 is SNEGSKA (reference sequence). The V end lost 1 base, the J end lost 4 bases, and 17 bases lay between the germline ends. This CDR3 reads CSARGSGRAIYNEQFF. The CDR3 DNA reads TGCAGTGCTAGAGGTTCTGGACGAGCGATTTACAATGAGCAGTTCTTC.

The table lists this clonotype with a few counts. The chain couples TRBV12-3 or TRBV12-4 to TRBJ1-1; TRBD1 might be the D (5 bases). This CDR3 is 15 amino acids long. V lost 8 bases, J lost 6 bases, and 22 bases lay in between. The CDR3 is CASRDDGATTPEAFF. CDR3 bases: TGTGCCAGCCGAGACGACGGGGCCACCACCCCTGAAGCTTTCTTT.

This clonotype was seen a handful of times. CDR3 sequence: CASSHSPGRNGLAYNEQFF. As DNA, the CDR3 is TGTGCCAGCAGCCATTCACCGGGACGGAACGGGTTGGCCTACAATGAGCAGTTCTTC. The chain joins TRBV3-1 to TRBJ2-1; D is tentatively TRBD1 or TRBD2 (5 bases each). Germline V gene lookup returns CDR1 LGHDT and CDR2 YNNKEL (reference sequence). There are 19 residues in the CDR3. Trimming left V 3 bases short and J 2 bases short, with 23 bases between.

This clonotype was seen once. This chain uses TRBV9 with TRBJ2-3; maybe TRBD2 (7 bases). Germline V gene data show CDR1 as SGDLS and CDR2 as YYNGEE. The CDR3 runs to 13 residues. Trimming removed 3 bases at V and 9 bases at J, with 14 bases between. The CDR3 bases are TGTGCCAGCAGCGGAGTGGAGGGGGGGACGCAGTATTTT. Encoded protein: CASSGVEGGTQYF.